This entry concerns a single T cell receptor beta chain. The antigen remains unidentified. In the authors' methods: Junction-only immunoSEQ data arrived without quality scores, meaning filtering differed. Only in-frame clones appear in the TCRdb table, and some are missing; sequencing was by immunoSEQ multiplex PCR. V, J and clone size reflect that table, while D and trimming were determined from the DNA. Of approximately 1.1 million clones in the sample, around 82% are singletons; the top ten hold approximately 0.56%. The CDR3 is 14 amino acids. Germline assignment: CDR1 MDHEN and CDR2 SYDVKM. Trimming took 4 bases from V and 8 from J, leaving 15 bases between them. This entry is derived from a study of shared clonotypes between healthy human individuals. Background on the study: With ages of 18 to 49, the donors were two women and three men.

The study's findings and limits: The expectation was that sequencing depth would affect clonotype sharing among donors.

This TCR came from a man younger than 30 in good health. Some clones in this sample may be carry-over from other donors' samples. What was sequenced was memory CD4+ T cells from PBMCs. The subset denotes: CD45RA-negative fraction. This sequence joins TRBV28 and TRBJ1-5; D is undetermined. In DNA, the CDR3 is TGTGCCAGCAGTTCAGAGGGAGGTCGAAAGCCCCAGCATTTT. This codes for CASSSEGGRKPQHF.